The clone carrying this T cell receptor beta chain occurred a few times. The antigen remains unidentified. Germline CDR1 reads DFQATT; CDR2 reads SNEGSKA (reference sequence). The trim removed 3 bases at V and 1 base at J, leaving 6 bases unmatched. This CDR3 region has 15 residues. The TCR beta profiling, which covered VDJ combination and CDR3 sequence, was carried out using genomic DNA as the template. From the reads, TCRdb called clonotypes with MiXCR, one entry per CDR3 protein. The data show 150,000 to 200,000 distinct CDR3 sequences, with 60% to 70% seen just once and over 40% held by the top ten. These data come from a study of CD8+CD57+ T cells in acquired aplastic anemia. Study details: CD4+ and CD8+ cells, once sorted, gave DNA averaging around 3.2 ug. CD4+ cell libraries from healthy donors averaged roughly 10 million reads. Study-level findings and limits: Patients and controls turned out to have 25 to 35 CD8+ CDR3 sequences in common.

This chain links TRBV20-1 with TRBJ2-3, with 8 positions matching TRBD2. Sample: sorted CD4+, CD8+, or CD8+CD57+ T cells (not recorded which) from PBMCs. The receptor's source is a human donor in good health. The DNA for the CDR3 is TGCAGTGCTAGGGGACTAGGATCAGGCACAGATACGCAGTATTTT. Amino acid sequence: CSARGLGSGTDTQYF.